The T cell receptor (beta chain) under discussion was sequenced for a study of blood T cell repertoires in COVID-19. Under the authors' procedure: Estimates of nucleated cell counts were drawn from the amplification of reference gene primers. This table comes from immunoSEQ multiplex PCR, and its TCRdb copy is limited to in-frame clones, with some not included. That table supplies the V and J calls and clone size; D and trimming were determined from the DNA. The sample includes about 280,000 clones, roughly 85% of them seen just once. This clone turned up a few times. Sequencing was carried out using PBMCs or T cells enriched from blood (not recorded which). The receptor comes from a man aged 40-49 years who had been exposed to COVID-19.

The CDR3 DNA reads as TGCGCCAGCAGCTCCGGGACTAGCGGGGGCGTAAGCACAGATACGCAGTATTTT. This encodes CASSSGTSGGVSTDTQYF. The genes are TRBV5-1 and TRBJ2-3, with TRBD2 identical over 14 bases. Germline values: CDR1 SGHRS, CDR2 YFSETQ. The CDR3 length is 18 residues. Trimming took 3 bases from V and 0 from J; bases not matched to a gene: 6.